This T cell receptor beta chain was profiled in a study of shared clonotypes between healthy human individuals. General study results and limits: It was observed that roughly 5.4% of naive CD4 clonotypes were shared across a handful of donors.

Points on this clone: Antigen unknown.

This CDR3 spans 14 amino acids. Germline CDR1 reads MNHEY; CDR2 reads SMNVEV (reference sequence). The trim removed 2 bases at V and 6 bases at J, leaving 6 bases unmatched. Recent vaccinations or acute infections were absent in the healthy HIV-negative adult donors. It was at deep level that the assay was run. An approximately 200 ng quantity of DNA, roughly 32,000 T cell genomes, went into the sorted-subset replicate PCRs. Produced via immunoSEQ multiplex PCR; TCRdb's table is partial and in-frame only. The sample holds approximately 980,000 clones; 60% to 85% are singletons and the top ten take roughly 1.5%.

The J gene is TRBJ2-7, the V gene TRBV27, with TRBD2 identical over 8 bases. Specimen: memory CD4+ T cells sorted from blood. Described subset: CD45RA-negative fraction. The TCR originated in a man between 18 and 29 years old in good health. CDR3 amino acids: CASSLRGGPIEQYF. The CDR3 DNA is TGTGCCAGCAGTTTACGGGGGGGCCCGATCGAGCAGTACTTC.